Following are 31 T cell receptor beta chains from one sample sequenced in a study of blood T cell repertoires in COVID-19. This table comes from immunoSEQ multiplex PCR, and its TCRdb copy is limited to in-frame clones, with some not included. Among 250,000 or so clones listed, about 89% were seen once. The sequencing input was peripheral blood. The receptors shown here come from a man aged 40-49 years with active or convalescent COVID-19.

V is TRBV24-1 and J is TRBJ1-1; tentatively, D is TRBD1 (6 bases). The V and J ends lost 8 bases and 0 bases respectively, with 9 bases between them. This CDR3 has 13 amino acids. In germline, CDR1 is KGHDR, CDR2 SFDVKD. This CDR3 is CATKDSMNTEAFF. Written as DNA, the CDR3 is TGTGCCACCAAGGACAGTATGAACACTGAAGCTTTCTTT.

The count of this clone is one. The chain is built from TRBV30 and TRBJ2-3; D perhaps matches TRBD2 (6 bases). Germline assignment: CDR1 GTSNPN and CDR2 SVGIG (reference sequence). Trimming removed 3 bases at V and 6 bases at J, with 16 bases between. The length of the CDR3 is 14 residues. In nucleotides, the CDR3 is TGTGCCTGGAGCCGGGACTGGGTAGGGGATACGCAGTATTTT. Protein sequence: CAWSRDWVGDTQYF.

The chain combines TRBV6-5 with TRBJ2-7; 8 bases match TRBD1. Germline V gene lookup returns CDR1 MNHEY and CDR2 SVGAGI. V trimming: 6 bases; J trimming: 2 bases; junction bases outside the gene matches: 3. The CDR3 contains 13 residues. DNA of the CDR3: TGTGCCAGCAGCTTACAGGGGGCCTACGAGCAGTACTTC. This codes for CASSLQGAYEQYF.

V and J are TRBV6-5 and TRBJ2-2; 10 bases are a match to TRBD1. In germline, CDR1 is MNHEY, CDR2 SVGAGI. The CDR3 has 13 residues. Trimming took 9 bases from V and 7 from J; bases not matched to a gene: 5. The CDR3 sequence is CASGQGEVGELFF. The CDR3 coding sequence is TGTGCCAGTGGACAGGGGGAGGTCGGGGAGCTGTTTTTT.

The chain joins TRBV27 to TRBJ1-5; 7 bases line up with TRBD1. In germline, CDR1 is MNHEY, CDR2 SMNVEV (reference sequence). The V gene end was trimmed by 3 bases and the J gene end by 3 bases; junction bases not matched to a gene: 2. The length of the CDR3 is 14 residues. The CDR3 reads CASSFTGVNQPQHF. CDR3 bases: TGTGCCAGCAGTTTTACAGGGGTCAATCAGCCCCAGCATTTT.

CDR3 DNA sequence: TGCGCCAGGGGGGGGGCAACTCCCAACTATGGCTACACCTTC. It encodes CARGGATPNYGYTF. This sequence joins TRBV4-1 and TRBJ1-2; maybe TRBD1 (6 bases). V lost 9 bases, J lost 2 bases, and 16 bases lay in between. Germline V gene data show CDR1 as MGHRA and CDR2 as YSYEKL. The CDR3 totals 14 residues.

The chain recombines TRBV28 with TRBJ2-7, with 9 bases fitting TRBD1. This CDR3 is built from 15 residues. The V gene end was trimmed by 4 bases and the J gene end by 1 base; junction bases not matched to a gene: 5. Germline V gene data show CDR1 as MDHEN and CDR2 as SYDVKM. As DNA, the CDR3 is TGTGCCAGCAGTTCCGGGACAGGGATTTCCTACGAGCAGTACTTC. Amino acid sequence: CASSSGTGISYEQYF. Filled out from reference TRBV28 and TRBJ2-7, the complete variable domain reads DVKVTQSSRYLVKRTGEKVFLECVQDMDHENMFWYRQDPGLGLRLIYFSYDVKMKEKGDIPEGYSVSREKKERFSLILESASTNQTSMYLCASSSGTGISYEQYFGPGTRLTVT.

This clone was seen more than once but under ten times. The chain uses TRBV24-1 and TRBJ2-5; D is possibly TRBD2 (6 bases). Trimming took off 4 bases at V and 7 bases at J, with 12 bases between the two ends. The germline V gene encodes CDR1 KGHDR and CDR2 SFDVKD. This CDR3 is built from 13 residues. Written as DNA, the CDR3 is TGTGCCACCAGTGAAGGGAGAGCGGGGACCCAGTACTTC. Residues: CATSEGRAGTQYF.

The CDR3, as DNA: TGTGCCAGCAGCCTCCGGGACAGGGTTGAAAAACTGTTTTTT. It specifies CASSLRDRVEKLFF. The chain combines TRBV7-9 with TRBJ1-4; 9 bases agree with TRBD1. This CDR3 region has 14 residues. Trimming removed 5 bases from V and 7 bases from J; junction bases left unmatched: 5. CDR1 and CDR2 (germline): SEHNR, FQNEAQ (reference sequence).

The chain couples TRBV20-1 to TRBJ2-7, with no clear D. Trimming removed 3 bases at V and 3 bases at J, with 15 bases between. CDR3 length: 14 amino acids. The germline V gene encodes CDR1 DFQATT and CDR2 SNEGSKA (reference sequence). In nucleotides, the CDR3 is TGCAGTGCTAGTTTTGGCCCAGCAGGCTACGAGCAGTACTTC. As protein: CSASFGPAGYEQYF.

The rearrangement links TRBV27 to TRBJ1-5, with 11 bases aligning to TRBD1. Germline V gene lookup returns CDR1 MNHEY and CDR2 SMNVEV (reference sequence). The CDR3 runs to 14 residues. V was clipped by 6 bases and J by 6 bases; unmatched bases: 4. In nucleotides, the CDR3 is TGTGCCAGCAGCAATGGACAGGGGGCTCAGCCCCAGCATTTT. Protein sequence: CASSNGQGAQPQHF.

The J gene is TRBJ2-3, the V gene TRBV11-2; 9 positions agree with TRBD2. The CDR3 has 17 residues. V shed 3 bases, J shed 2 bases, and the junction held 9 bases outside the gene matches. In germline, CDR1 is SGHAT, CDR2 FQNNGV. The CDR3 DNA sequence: TGTGCCAGCAGCTTGATTGGTAGCGGGGGATCCACAGATACGCAGTATTTT. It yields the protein CASSLIGSGGSTDTQYF.

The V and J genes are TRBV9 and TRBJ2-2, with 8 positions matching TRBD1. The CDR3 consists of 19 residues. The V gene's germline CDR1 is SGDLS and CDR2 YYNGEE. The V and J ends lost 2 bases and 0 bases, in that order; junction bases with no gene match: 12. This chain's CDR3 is CASSVDIPGGLPNTGELFF. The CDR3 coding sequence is TGTGCCAGCAGCGTGGATATTCCAGGGGGCCTACCGAACACCGGGGAGCTGTTTTTT.

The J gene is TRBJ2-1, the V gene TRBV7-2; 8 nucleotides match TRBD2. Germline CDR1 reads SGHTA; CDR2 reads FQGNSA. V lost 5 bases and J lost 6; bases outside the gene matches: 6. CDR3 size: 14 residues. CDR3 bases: TGTGCCAGCAGCCCTTCCGGGACTAGCAATGAGCAGTTCTTC. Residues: CASSPSGTSNEQFF.

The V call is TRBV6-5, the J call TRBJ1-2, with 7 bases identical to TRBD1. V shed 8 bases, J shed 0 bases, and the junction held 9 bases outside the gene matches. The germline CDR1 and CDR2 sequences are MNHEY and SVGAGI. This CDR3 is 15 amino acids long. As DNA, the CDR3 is TGTGCCAGCTTCCCGGGACAGCAAGCTAACTATGGCTACACCTTC. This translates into CASFPGQQANYGYTF.

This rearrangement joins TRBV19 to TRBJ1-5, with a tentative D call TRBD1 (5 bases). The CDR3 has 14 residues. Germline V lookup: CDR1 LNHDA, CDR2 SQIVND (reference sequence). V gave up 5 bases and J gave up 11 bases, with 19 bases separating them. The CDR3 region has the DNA TGTGCCAGTAGTTCCAGGACGGATGGGGGGTCCCAGCATTTT. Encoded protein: CASSSRTDGGSQHF. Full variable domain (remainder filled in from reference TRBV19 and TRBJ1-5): DGGITQSPKYLFRKEGQNVTLSCEQNLNHDAMYWYRQDPGQGLRLIYYSQIVNDFQKGDIAEGYSVSREKKESFPLTVTSAQKNPTAFYLCASSSRTDGGSQHFGDGTRLSIL.

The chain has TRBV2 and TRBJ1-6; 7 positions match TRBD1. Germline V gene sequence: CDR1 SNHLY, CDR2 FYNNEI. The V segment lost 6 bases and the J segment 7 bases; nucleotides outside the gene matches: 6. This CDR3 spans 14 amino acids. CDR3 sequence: CASRETGVNSPLHF. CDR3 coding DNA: TGTGCCAGCAGAGAAACAGGGGTAAATTCACCCCTCCACTTT.

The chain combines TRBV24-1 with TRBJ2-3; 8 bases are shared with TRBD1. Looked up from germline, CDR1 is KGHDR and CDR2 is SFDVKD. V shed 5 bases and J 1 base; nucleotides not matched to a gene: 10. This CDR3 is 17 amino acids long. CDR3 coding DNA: TGTGCCACCAGTGTGCCCACAGGGGGGCGAGGCACAGATACGCAGTATTTT. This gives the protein CATSVPTGGRGTDTQYF.

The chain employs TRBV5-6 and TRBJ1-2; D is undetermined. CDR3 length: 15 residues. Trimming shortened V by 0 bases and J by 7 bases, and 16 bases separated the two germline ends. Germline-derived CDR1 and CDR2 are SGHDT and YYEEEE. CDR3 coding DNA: TGTGCCAGCAGCTTGGTTAGTACGGCGGGAGGTGGCTACACCTTC. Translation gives CASSLVSTAGGGYTF.

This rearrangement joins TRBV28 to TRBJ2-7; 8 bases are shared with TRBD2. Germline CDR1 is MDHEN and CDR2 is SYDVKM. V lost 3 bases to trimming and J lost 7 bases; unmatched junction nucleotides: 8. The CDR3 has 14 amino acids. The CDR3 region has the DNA TGTGCCAGCAGTTTGATAGGGCTAGCGGGTGAGCAGTACTTC. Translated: CASSLIGLAGEQYF. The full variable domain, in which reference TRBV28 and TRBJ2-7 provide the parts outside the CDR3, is DVKVTQSSRYLVKRTGEKVFLECVQDMDHENMFWYRQDPGLGLRLIYFSYDVKMKEKGDIPEGYSVSREKKERFSLILESASTNQTSMYLCASSLIGLAGEQYFGPGTRLTVT.

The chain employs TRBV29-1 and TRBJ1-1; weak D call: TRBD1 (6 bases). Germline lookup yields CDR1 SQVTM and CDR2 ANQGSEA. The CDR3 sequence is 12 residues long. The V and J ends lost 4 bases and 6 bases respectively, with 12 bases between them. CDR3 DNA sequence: TGCAGCGTTGGCTGGACAGTCTCTGAAGCTTTCTTT. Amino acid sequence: CSVGWTVSEAFF. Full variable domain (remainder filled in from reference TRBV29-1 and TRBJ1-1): SAVISQKPSRDICQRGTSLTIQCQVDSQVTMMFWYRQQPGQSLTLIATANQGSEATYESGFVIDKFPISRPNLTFSTLTVSNMSPEDSSIYLCSVGWTVSEAFFGQGTRLTVV.

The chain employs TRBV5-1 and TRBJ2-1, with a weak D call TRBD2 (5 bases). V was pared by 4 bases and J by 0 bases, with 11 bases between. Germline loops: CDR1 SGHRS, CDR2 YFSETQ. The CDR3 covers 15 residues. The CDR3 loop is CASSPDSSSYNEQFF. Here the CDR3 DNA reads TGCGCCAGCAGCCCGGACTCGAGCTCCTACAATGAGCAGTTCTTC.

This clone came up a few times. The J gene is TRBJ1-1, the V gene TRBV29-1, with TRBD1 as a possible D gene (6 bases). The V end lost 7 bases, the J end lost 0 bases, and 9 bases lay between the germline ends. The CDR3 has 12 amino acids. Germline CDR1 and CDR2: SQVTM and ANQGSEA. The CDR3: CSAGQMNTEAFF. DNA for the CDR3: TGCAGCGCCGGACAGATGAACACTGAAGCTTTCTTT.

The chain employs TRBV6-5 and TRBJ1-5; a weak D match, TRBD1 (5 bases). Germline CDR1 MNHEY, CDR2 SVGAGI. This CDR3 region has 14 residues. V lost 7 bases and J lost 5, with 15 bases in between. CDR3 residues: CASTLGGEHQPQHF. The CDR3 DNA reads TGTGCCAGCACCCTTGGAGGGGAGCATCAGCCCCAGCATTTT.

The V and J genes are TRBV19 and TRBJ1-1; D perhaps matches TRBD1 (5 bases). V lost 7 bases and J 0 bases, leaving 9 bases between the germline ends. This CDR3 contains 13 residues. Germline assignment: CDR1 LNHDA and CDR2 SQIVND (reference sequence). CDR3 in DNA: TGTGCCAGTAAGAGGACACTGAACACTGAAGCTTTCTTT. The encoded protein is CASKRTLNTEAFF.

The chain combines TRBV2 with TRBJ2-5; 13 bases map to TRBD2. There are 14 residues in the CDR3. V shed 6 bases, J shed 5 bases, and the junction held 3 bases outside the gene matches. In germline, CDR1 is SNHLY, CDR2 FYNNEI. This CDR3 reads CASRGTSGTETQYF. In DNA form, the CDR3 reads TGTGCCAGCAGGGGGACTAGCGGGACCGAGACCCAGTACTTC.

CDR3 bases: TGCGCCAGCAGCCCAGTATGGACTAGCGGGAAGACCCAAGAGACCCAGTACTTC. Its protein product is CASSPVWTSGKTQETQYF. The genes are TRBV5-1 and TRBJ2-5, with 12 bases fitting TRBD2. From germline, CDR1 is SGHRS and CDR2 YFSETQ. CDR3 length: 18 residues. Losses at the gene ends were 4 bases for V and 1 base for J; bases not matched to a gene: 11.

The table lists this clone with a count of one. CDR3 coding DNA: TGTGCCAGCAGCTTAACCCGTAACACTGAAGCTTTCTTT. Translated, it gives CASSLTRNTEAFF. V and J are TRBV7-3 and TRBJ1-1; unclear D gene. Trimming took off 0 bases at V and 2 bases at J, with 4 bases between the two ends. The CDR3 extends over 13 amino acids. Germline-derived CDR1 and CDR2 are SGHTA and FQGTGA.

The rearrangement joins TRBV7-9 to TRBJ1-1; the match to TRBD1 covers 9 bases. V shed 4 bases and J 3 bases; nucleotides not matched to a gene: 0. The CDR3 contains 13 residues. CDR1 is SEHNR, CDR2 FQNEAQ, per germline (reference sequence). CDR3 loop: CASSWDRDTEAFF. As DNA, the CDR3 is TGTGCCAGCAGCTGGGACAGGGACACTGAAGCTTTCTTT.

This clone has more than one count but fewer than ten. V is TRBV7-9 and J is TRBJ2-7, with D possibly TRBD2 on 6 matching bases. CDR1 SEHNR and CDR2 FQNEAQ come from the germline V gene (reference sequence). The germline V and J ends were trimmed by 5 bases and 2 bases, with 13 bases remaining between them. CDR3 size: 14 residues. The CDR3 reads CASSSRDLAYEQYF. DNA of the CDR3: TGTGCCAGCAGCAGCCGGGACTTGGCCTACGAGCAGTACTTC.

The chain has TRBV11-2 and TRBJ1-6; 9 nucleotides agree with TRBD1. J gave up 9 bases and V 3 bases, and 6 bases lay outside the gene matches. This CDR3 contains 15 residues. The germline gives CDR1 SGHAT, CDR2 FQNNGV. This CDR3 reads CASSFSGQGISPLHF. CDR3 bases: TGTGCCAGCAGCTTTTCCGGACAGGGGATTTCACCCCTCCACTTT.